These 28 T cell receptor beta chains share one sample of origin, sequenced in a study of T cell repertoires in cytomegalovirus infection. Using its own MiXCR run on the reads, TCRdb lists one record per CDR3 protein. Seen here are about 51,000 distinct CDR3 sequences, roughly 20% observed once, and the top ten hold roughly 29%. Their antigen targets remain unknown. The material sequenced was CD8+ T cells from cultured PBMCs, taken from culture after CMV antigen stimulation. The receptors were gathered from a human donor in good health (CMV status not recorded). Some clones in this sample may be carry-over from other donors' samples.

In this sample, this clonotype turned up many times. The chain is built from TRBV7-2 and TRBJ2-7; 7 bases fit TRBD1. In germline, CDR1 is SGHTA, CDR2 FQGNSA. The CDR3 consists of 14 residues. V gave up 4 bases and J gave up 8 bases; unmatched junction bases: 11. In DNA, the CDR3 is TGTGCCAGCAGCTACGACAGGGCAACTACGCAGCAGTACTTC. Protein product: CASSYDRATTQQYF. The complete variable domain, with remaining parts taken from reference TRBV7-2 and TRBJ2-7, reads GAGVSQSPSNKVTEKGKDVELRCDPISGHTALYWYRQSLGQGLEFLIYFQGNSAPDKSGLPSDRFSAERTGGSVSTLTIQRTQQEDSAVYLCASSYDRATTQQYFGPGTRLTVT.

The gene calls are TRBV12-3 or TRBV12-4 and TRBJ2-4; 7 bases match TRBD1. With V trimmed by 6 bases and J by 2 bases, 7 bases remained unmatched. CDR3 length: 15 amino acids. The CDR3: CASSRDRETKNIQYF. In nucleotides, the CDR3 is TGTGCCAGCAGCCGAGACAGGGAAACCAAAAACATTCAGTACTTC.

As to this clonotype: One end of the junction fails to match germline, which may point to a read error. This chain joins TRBV27 and TRBJ2-3; the D gene is possibly TRBD1 (5 bases). The CDR3 covers 14 residues. Per the germline V gene, CDR1 is MNHEY and CDR2 is SMNVEV (reference sequence). Here the CDR3 reads CASSLWGSPDTQYF. The CDR3 DNA is TGTGCCAGCAGCTTATGGGGCAGCCCAGATACGCAGTATTTT.

Worth noting for this clonotype: The CDR3 end shows no conserved phenylalanine or tryptophan, and so a read error is likely. The DNA is omitted, as the CDR3 cannot be located on it reliably, and the CDR3 follows TCRdb's listing. This chain connects TRBV7-6 to TRBJ2-7. The CDR3 is 8 amino acids long, termini counted. Per germline, CDR1 SGHVS and CDR2 FNYEAQ. The CDR3 loop reads CASSFRRI.

This clonotype was counted between two and nine times. The chain links TRBV7-9 to TRBJ2-1, with D tentatively TRBD1 (6 bases). This CDR3 region has 15 residues. V was shortened by 4 bases and J by 4 bases, with 14 bases between the two germline ends. From germline, CDR1 is SEHNR and CDR2 FQNEAQ (reference sequence). CDR3 DNA sequence: TGTGCCAGCAGCTATGTCCGAGGGGGATACAATGAGCAGTTCTTC. Translation: CASSYVRGGYNEQFF.

This clonotype occurred a few times. The gene calls are TRBV7-6 and TRBJ2-3, with D possibly matching TRBD2 (5 bases). Germline CDR1 reads SGHVS; CDR2 reads FNYEAQ. The ends were cut back, 2 bases at V and 2 bases at J, with 11 bases in the middle. The CDR3 is 15 residues long. The CDR3 DNA reads TGTGCCAGCAGCTTACGCCAGAGGGACACAGATACGCAGTATTTT. This encodes CASSLRQRDTDTQYF. Filled out from reference TRBV7-6 and TRBJ2-3, the complete variable domain reads GAGVSQSPRYKVTKRGQDVALRCDPISGHVSLYWYRQALGQGPEFLTYFNYEAQQDKSGLPNDRFSAERPEGSISTLTIQRTEQRDSAMYRCASSLRQRDTDTQYFGPGTRLTVL.

The gene calls are TRBV15 and TRBJ2-1; TRBD2 matches at 8 bases. Trimming cost V 5 bases and J 7 bases; bases outside gene matches: 13. Germline V lookup: CDR1 LNHNV, CDR2 YYDKDF (reference sequence). CDR3 length: 16 residues. This CDR3 reads CATSFQAGLGFNEQFF. In nucleotides, the CDR3 is TGTGCCACCAGCTTCCAAGCGGGACTAGGGTTTAATGAGCAGTTCTTC.

V and J are TRBV7-2 and TRBJ2-5; 11 bases match TRBD2. V shed 6 bases and J 5 bases; nucleotides not matched to a gene: 5. The CDR3 loop spans 14 amino acids. Germline lookup yields CDR1 SGHTA and CDR2 FQGNSA. The CDR3 protein is CASSSGRAGETQYF. CDR3 bases: TGTGCCAGCAGTAGCGGGAGGGCCGGTGAGACCCAGTACTTC.

The rearrangement links TRBV4-3 to TRBJ1-6; maybe TRBD1 (6 bases). Per germline, CDR1 LGHNA and CDR2 YSLEER. Deletions cut 0 bases from V and 7 bases from J, with 16 bases between. The CDR3 has 17 residues. CDR3 bases: TGCGCCAGCAGCCAAGAACGTCCGGGGGCGAACAATTCACCCCTCCACTTT. Translating gives CASSQERPGANNSPLHF.

Ten or more counts support this clonotype. The J gene is TRBJ1-5, the V gene TRBV19, with a tentative D call TRBD1 (5 bases). Looked up from germline, CDR1 is LNHDA and CDR2 is SQIVND (reference sequence). This CDR3 is 15 amino acids long. Trimming removed 1 base from V and 0 bases from J, with 7 bases in between. This CDR3 is CASSIVQASNQPQHF. CDR3 nucleotides: TGTGCCAGTAGTATAGTACAGGCTAGCAATCAGCCCCAGCATTTT.

This clonotype has a handful of counts. The rearrangement uses TRBV4-2 and TRBJ2-1; perhaps TRBD2 as D (6 bases). Per germline, CDR1 LGHNA and CDR2 YNFKEQ. This CDR3 is built from 13 residues. The ends were cut back, 4 bases at V and 8 bases at J, with 12 bases in the middle. CDR3 nucleotides: TGTGCCAGCAGCCCGCCCGAGCGGGATGAGCAGTTCTTC. Its translation is CASSPPERDEQFF.

This clonotype has ten or more counts. The chain employs TRBV9 and TRBJ2-6, with a tentative D call TRBD1 (5 bases). The germline V gene encodes CDR1 SGDLS and CDR2 YYNGEE. Trimming shortened V by 0 bases and J by 3 bases, and 19 bases separated the two germline ends. This CDR3 has 19 amino acids. Written as DNA, the CDR3 is TGTGCCAGCAGCGTAGCCCTTGACAGCCGCCTCCGTGGGGCCAACGTCCTGACTTTC. Encoded protein: CASSVALDSRLRGANVLTF. The full variable domain, in which reference TRBV9 and TRBJ2-6 provide the parts outside the CDR3, is DSGVTQTPKHLITATGQRVTLRCSPRSGDLSVYWYQQSLDQGLQFLIQYYNGEERAKGNILERFSAQQFPDLHSELNLSSLELGDSALYFCASSVALDSRLRGANVLTFGAGSRLTVL.

The V gene is TRBV7-2, the J gene TRBJ2-1; 12 bases match TRBD2. Germline values: CDR1 SGHTA, CDR2 FQGNSA. Germline trimming cut 1 base from V and 8 bases from J; bases unmatched to any gene: 6. The CDR3 runs to 16 residues. The CDR3 DNA is TGTGCCAGCAGCTTAGGACTAGCGGGAGTTTTCTATGAGCAGTTCTTC. As protein: CASSLGLAGVFYEQFF.

The J gene is TRBJ2-3, the V gene TRBV7-8; TRBD1 or TRBD2 may be the D gene (6 bases each). V was shortened by 1 base and J by 0 bases, with 26 bases between the two germline ends. Germline values: CDR1 SGHVS, CDR2 FQNEAQ. CDR3 length: 21 residues. CDR3 region: CASSLGPRGPLTMLSTDTQYF. The CDR3 nucleotides read TGTGCCAGCAGCTTAGGGCCCCGGGGGCCCCTTACCATGCTTAGCACAGATACGCAGTATTTT. Supplemented by reference TRBV7-8 and TRBJ2-3, the full variable domain reads GAGVSQSPRYKVAKRGQDVALRCDPISGHVSLFWYQQALGQGPEFLTYFQNEAQLDKSGLPSDRFFAERPEGSVSTLKIQRTQQEDSAVYLCASSLGPRGPLTMLSTDTQYFGPGTRLTVL.

In its sample, this clonotype was seen a few times. V is TRBV12-3 or TRBV12-4 and J is TRBJ2-3; 13 bases agree with TRBD2. This CDR3 spans 19 amino acids. The J segment lost 6 bases and the V segment lost 2 bases, leaving 14 bases of the junction unmatched. DNA of the CDR3: TGTGCCAGCAGTTTACCCCCGACTAGCGGGAGGCCGCAGCCGGATACGCAGTATTTT. Protein product: CASSLPPTSGRPQPDTQYF.

The V call is TRBV27, the J call TRBJ2-7, with D possibly matching TRBD2 (5 bases). V lost 1 base to trimming and J lost 5 bases, with 12 bases between them. CDR1 and CDR2 (germline): MNHEY, SMNVEV (reference sequence). The CDR3 consists of 14 residues. The CDR3 region is CASSLLQARDEQYF. Here the CDR3 DNA reads TGTGCCAGCAGTTTATTGCAGGCGAGGGACGAGCAGTACTTC.

A few counts support this clonotype. The chain joins TRBV5-1 to TRBJ2-1, with TRBD2 matching 9 bases. The V gene's germline CDR1 is SGHRS and CDR2 YFSETQ. The CDR3 totals 15 residues. The V and J ends lost 1 base and 2 bases, in that order; junction bases with no gene match: 1. This CDR3 is CASSLRLAAYNEQFF. In nucleotides, the CDR3 is TGCGCCAGCAGCTTGCGACTAGCGGCCTACAATGAGCAGTTCTTC. Looking up the rest from reference TRBV5-1 and TRBJ2-1 gives the full variable domain: KAGVTQTPRYLIKTRGQQVTLSCSPISGHRSVSWYQQTPGQGLQFLFEYFSETQRNKGNFPGRFSGRQFSNSRSEMNVSTLELGDSALYLCASSLRLAAYNEQFFGPGTRLTVL.

This clonotype came up a few times. The chain is built from TRBV7-9 and TRBJ1-5; TRBD1 matches 8 bases. The ends lost 4 bases at V and 1 base at J; junction bases unmatched: 6. Germline V gene data show CDR1 as SEHNR and CDR2 as FQNEAQ (reference sequence). CDR3 size: 16 residues. The CDR3 DNA follows: TGTGCCAGCAGCTCCTCGGACAGGGTGAGCAATCAGCCCCAGCATTTT. Translating gives CASSSSDRVSNQPQHF.

This clonotype appeared many times. The chain uses TRBV10-3 and TRBJ2-7; 10 bases are a match to TRBD2. CDR1 is ENHRY and CDR2 is SYGVKD in the germline V gene. The CDR3 contains 16 residues. With 3 bases clipped from V and 2 bases from J, the junction kept 7 bases outside the gene matches. This chain's CDR3 is CAISDLAGVSTYEQYF. The DNA of the CDR3 is TGTGCCATCAGTGATCTAGCGGGAGTCTCCACCTACGAGCAGTACTTC.

The chain couples TRBV11-2 to TRBJ2-2; TRBD2 matches 7 bases. V lost 3 bases, J lost 6 bases, and 7 bases stayed unmatched. This CDR3 is built from 15 residues. The germline gives CDR1 SGHAT, CDR2 FQNNGV. The CDR3 DNA follows: TGTGCCAGCAGCTTTACCGGGGGGACCCCCGGGGAGCTGTTTTTT. As protein: CASSFTGGTPGELFF.

The chain has TRBV27 and TRBJ1-5; tentative D call: TRBD1 (6 bases). With 2 bases removed from V and 2 bases from J, the gap between germline ends came to 13 bases. The CDR3 length is 16 residues. Germline V CDR1 and CDR2: MNHEY, SMNVEV (reference sequence). For the CDR3, the DNA is TGTGCCAGCAGTTTAGCCGGGGGGCCGGGCAATCAGCCCCAGCATTTT. This gives the protein CASSLAGGPGNQPQHF.

V usage is TRBV6-8 and J usage is TRBJ1-2; D is possibly TRBD1 (6 bases). Germline V gene lookup returns CDR1 MNHGY and CDR2 SAAAGT. V was shortened by 7 bases and J by 4 bases, with 16 bases between the two germline ends. The CDR3 covers 14 residues. The CDR3 DNA reads TGTGCCAGCACCCCCGGACCAGGGGCCTATGGCTACACCTTC. It translates to CASTPGPGAYGYTF.

The gene calls are TRBV7-6 and TRBJ1-1; 7 bases map to TRBD1. The trim removed 1 base at V and 6 bases at J, leaving 8 bases unmatched. This CDR3 is 15 amino acids long. The germline V gene has CDR1 SGHVS and CDR2 FNYEAQ. The CDR3 DNA is TGTGCCAGCAGCTTAGGAATGGCAGGGGGTTCTGAAGCTTTCTTT. Amino acid sequence: CASSLGMAGGSEAFF.

The table lists this clonotype with many counts. The chain is built from TRBV4-2 and TRBJ2-7; D might be TRBD2 (5 bases). The V gene lost 1 base and the J gene lost 2 bases, with 18 bases spanning the gap. This CDR3 is 17 amino acids long. Germline-derived CDR1 and CDR2 are LGHNA and YNFKEQ. As DNA, the CDR3 is TGTGCCAGCAGCCAAGGGCTCGCGGGCCGTGAGCCCTACGAGCAGTACTTC. The encoded protein is CASSQGLAGREPYEQYF.

The count of this clonotype is one. The V and J genes are TRBV4-1 and TRBJ2-7; 7 nucleotides agree with TRBD1. The CDR3 has 16 residues. The germline CDR1 and CDR2 sequences are MGHRA and YSYEKL. Trimming at V came to 0 bases and at J to 2 bases, leaving 7 bases not matched to a gene. The CDR3 bases are TGCGCCAGCAGCCAAGATCCCCCGACAGGGCCCTACGAGCAGTACTTC. This translates into CASSQDPPTGPYEQYF.

This rearrangement joins TRBV5-8 to TRBJ1-1, with D maybe TRBD1 (6 bases). CDR3 size: 14 residues. The germline CDR1 and CDR2 sequences are SGHTS and YDEGEE. V was trimmed by 5 bases and J by 0 bases, leaving 11 bases between them. The DNA for the CDR3 is TGTGCCAGCAGGGGGGCGCGTATGAACACTGAAGCTTTCTTT. It is translated as CASRGARMNTEAFF.

CDR3 DNA: TGTGCCAGCAGCCTATCTATACGTAGCGGGTTACAAGAGACCCAGTACTTC. This encodes CASSLSIRSGLQETQYF. This sequence joins TRBV7-2 and TRBJ2-5, with 7 nucleotides matching TRBD2. The CDR3 sequence is 17 residues long. V was pared by 5 bases and J by 2 bases, with 14 bases of the junction left unmatched. The V gene's germline CDR1 is SGHTA and CDR2 FQGNSA.

The chain links TRBV7-2 to TRBJ2-2, with D possibly matching TRBD2 (6 bases). V lost 3 bases to trimming and J lost 5 bases, with 13 bases between them. The CDR3 contains 15 residues. Germline V gene lookup returns CDR1 SGHTA and CDR2 FQGNSA. The CDR3 is CASSLWDSHTGELFF. The CDR3, as DNA: TGTGCCAGCAGCTTGTGGGACTCTCATACCGGGGAGCTGTTTTTT.